The following is a T cell receptor beta chain sequence with its context. Its specificity is not known. The data are from a study of shared clonotypes between healthy human individuals. The J segment lost 5 bases and the V segment lost 3 bases, leaving 6 bases of the junction unmatched. CDR1 is MGHRA, CDR2 YSYEKL, per germline. This CDR3 region has 14 residues. Terminally differentiated effector memory CD45RA+ cells were left out of the naive CD8 fraction, which was CD45RO-negative and positively selected for CCR7. Healthy HIV-negative adults without recent acute infections or vaccinations served as donors. Study-level points and caveats: Sampling used blood alone; tissue repertoires probably differ. Incompleteness in sorted-subset sequencing, despite large depth, was shown by rarefaction. Larger estimated richness was generally recorded for naive subsets relative to memory subsets.

Clones were sequenced by immunoSEQ multiplex PCR, and TCRdb holds only the in-frame ones, with some missing. Of fewer than 1 million clones in the sample, 90% to 97% were seen once. The source is a man aged 25 to 40 in good health. The chain uses TRBV4-1 and TRBJ2-7; 8 nucleotides match TRBD2. Sample: naive CD8+ T cells sorted from blood. This chain's CDR3 is CASSQGSGTDEQYF. In nucleotides, the CDR3 is TGCGCCAGCAGCCAGGGTAGCGGGACCGACGAGCAGTACTTC.